This TCR beta chain was obtained from a study of shared clonotypes between healthy human individuals. There are 12 residues in the CDR3. The germline V gene encodes CDR1 MGHRA and CDR2 YSYEKL. General observations from the study: Naive subsets generally exceeded memory subsets in estimated richness.

Profiled with immunoSEQ multiplex PCR; TCRdb holds only in-frame clones, not every one. The sample holds approximately 2.4 million clones, nearly 97% seen once. Caucasian adults living in Nashville, Tennessee, provided all samples. Concerning this clone: The antigen is undetermined. The junction departs from germline at one end; a sequencing error may be responsible.

This chain uses TRBV4-1 with TRBJ1-2; unclear D gene. Sequencing input: naive CD4+ T cells sorted from blood. Subset reported: CD45RA+ positively selected. The source of this sequence is a man aged 18 to 29 in good health. In DNA form, the CDR3 reads TGCGCCAGCAGCCAAGATACGTCGCAAACGAACTTC. Its protein product is CASSQDTSQTNF.